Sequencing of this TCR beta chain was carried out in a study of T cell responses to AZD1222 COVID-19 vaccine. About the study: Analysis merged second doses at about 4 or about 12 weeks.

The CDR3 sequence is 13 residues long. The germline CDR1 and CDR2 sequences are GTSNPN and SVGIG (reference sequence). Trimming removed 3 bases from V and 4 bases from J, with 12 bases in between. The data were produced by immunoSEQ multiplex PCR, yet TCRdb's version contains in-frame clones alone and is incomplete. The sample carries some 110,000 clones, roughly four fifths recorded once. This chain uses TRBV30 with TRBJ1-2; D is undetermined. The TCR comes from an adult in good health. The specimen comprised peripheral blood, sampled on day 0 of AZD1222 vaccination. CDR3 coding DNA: TGTGCCTGGAGCGCAGCCCTTCTCTATGGCTACACCTTC. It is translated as CAWSAALLYGYTF.